A selection of T cell receptor beta chains follows, all from one sample in a study of blood T cell repertoires in COVID-19. The method was immunoSEQ multiplex PCR; TCRdb's version includes in-frame clones alone and lacks a portion of them. Of roughly 290,000 clones in the sample, about 89% are singletons; the top ten hold under 0.95%. Sequencing input: peripheral blood. The receptor set was obtained from a man aged 25-45 years with acute or convalescent COVID-19. Each CDR3 is given with its conserved first and last residue. D genes are given only for firm matches. Rows may omit the clone size; those that give it use once, few, many or a size class.

clone_size d_call j_call v_call cdr3_nt cdr3_aa
once NA TRBJ1-5 TRBV3-1/TRBV3-2 TGTGCCAGCAGCCAATCCCACAGTAGCAATCAGCCCCAGCATTTT CASSQSHSSNQPQHF
NA NA TRBJ1-1 TRBV4-1 TGCGCCAGCAGCCAAGACCCTGGCCCCGGTAGGAGGACTGAAGCTTTCTTT CASSQDPGPGRRTEAFF
NA NA TRBJ2-3 TRBV11-2 TGTGCCAGCAGCTTCGGTCCCGGCACAGATACGCAGTATTTT CASSFGPGTDTQYF
NA TRBD1 TRBJ2-7 TRBV6-5 TGTGCCAGCAGTAGTCCGGGACAGGGGGTTTGGGAGCAGTACTTC CASSSPGQGVWEQYF
NA TRBD1 TRBJ1-1 TRBV7-6 TGTGCCAGCAGCTTATTAAGGGGGCATAGGACTGAAGCTTTCTTT CASSLLRGHRTEAFF
NA NA TRBJ2-7 TRBV19 TGTGCCAGTAGTATAGGAACCGGCTCCTACGAGCAGTACTTC CASSIGTGSYEQYF
NA TRBD2 TRBJ2-3 TRBV24-1 TGTGCCACCAGTGAATCAAGGGGACTAGCGGGAGGGCCAAGGAACACAGATACGCAGTATTTT CATSESRGLAGGPRNTDTQYF
NA NA TRBJ2-1 TRBV6-6 TGTGCCAGCGTCCCCGGCGGGGACAGCTACAATGAGCAGTTCTTC CASVPGGDSYNEQFF
once TRBD1 TRBJ1-5 TRBV28 TGTGCCAGCAGTTCACCTGGGGACAGCAAGAGTAGCAATCAGCCCCAGCATTTT CASSSPGDSKSSNQPQHF
NA TRBD1 TRBJ1-6 TRBV10-2 TGCGCCAGTGACAGGGGCGATAGCTCCTATAATTCACCCCTCCACTTT CASDRGDSSYNSPLHF
NA NA TRBJ1-2 TRBV19 TGTGCCAGTAGTATAGCAGGCAGTATCAACTATGGCTACACCTTC CASSIAGSINYGYTF
NA TRBD1 TRBJ2-1 TRBV5-5 TGTGCCAGCAGCCTGGGACAGCTCCTCTACAATGAGCAGTTCTTC CASSLGQLLYNEQFF
NA TRBD2 TRBJ2-1 TRBV7-9 TGTGCCAGCAGCTTCGGGACTAGCGGTTACAATGAGCAGTTCTTC CASSFGTSGYNEQFF